The 3 T cell receptor beta chains in this list originate from one sample, sequenced in a study of PD-L1 blockade in urothelial cancer. The protocol was immunoSEQ multiplex PCR, while the TCRdb copy is restricted to in-frame clones and leaves out a portion. The table records around 40,000 clones, roughly 86% of them present only once. Documented time point: peripheral blood 6 weeks after treatment start. The starting material was PBMCs, obtained around atezolizumab (anti-PD-L1) treatment. These receptors were obtained from a man aged 55 to 70 with urothelial cancer.

The rearrangement links TRBV4-1 to TRBJ2-4; D may be TRBD2 (6 bases). Trimming removed 0 bases from V and 8 bases from J, with 17 bases in between. The CDR3 covers 16 residues. CDR1 and CDR2 (germline): MGHRA, YSYEKL. As DNA, the CDR3 is TGCGCCAGCAGCCAAGAGTCCGGGAGCCTTGGGGACATTCAGTACTTC. Translated: CASSQESGSLGDIQYF.

The chain has TRBV7-9 and TRBJ1-2; no reliable D call. The germline V gene has CDR1 SEHNR and CDR2 FQNEAQ (reference sequence). Trimming pared 7 bases from V and 8 bases from J, leaving 17 bases between. The CDR3 contains 13 residues. The CDR3 coding sequence is TGTGCCAGCACCCCTGATCCGCTGAGGGGCTACACCTTC. Translated, it gives CASTPDPLRGYTF.

The J gene is TRBJ2-1, the V gene TRBV5-6, with D unclear. The germline CDR1 and CDR2 sequences are SGHDT and YYEEEE. The CDR3 is 15 residues long. V was cut by 1 base and J by 0 bases, with 8 bases left in between. In DNA, the CDR3 is TGTGCCAGCAGCTTGACAGAAAGCTCCTACAATGAGCAGTTCTTC. Amino acid sequence: CASSLTESSYNEQFF.